This T cell receptor beta chain was identified in a study of regulatory dendritic cells for organ transplantation. Germline V gene sequence: CDR1 SGHVS, CDR2 FQNEAQ. This CDR3 has 16 amino acids. The ends were cut back, 1 base at V and 0 bases at J, with 10 bases in the middle. Assay: immunoSEQ multiplex PCR; the TCRdb copy retains only in-frame clones and omits some. The repertoire includes under 15,000 clones, around three quarters of them detected once, and under 0.8% sits in the top ten. Comments on this clone: No antigen is known for it.

Allogeneic regulatory or mature dendritic cells were co-cultured for roughly five days with CFSE-labeled sorted T cells at 1:10. The clonotype was recovered from a human donor in good health. This chain joins TRBV7-8 and TRBJ1-3; no reliable D call. Sequenced material: naive CD4+ T cells from blood cultured with regulatory dendritic cells. Described subset: CD45RA+ naive T cells. The CDR3 sequence: CASSLVYGDSGNTIYF. The CDR3 coding sequence is TGTGCCAGCAGCTTAGTATACGGGGACTCTGGAAACACCATATATTTT.